The clone carrying this T cell receptor (beta chain) came up a few times. This CDR3 is also generated by other DNA sequences in the sample. Study processing details: The authors estimated nucleated cell counts from reference gene primer amplification. Produced via immunoSEQ multiplex PCR; TCRdb's table is partial and in-frame only. The DNA gave D and trimming, while V, J and clone size come from that table. This table has 100,000 to 150,000 clones, roughly 89% appearing once. CDR3 length: 13 residues. From germline, CDR1 is MNHEY and CDR2 SVGAGI. Trimming removed 6 bases from V and 5 bases from J, with 13 bases in between. The data stem from a study of blood T cell repertoires in COVID-19. About the research overall: Italy, Spain and the United States were the sources of the convalescent and acute COVID-19 samples. Sources were T cells, B-cell-depleted T cells, or PBMCs; the material itself was cDNA or gDNA.

Sequencing was carried out using peripheral blood. The gene calls are TRBV6-5 and TRBJ1-1, with a possible D match to TRBD1 (6 bases). The TCR was taken from a man in his fifties with active or convalescent COVID-19. DNA for the CDR3: TGTGCCAGCAGCTCCCGCAGGGGTACTGAAGCTTTCTTT. The encoded protein is CASSSRRGTEAFF.